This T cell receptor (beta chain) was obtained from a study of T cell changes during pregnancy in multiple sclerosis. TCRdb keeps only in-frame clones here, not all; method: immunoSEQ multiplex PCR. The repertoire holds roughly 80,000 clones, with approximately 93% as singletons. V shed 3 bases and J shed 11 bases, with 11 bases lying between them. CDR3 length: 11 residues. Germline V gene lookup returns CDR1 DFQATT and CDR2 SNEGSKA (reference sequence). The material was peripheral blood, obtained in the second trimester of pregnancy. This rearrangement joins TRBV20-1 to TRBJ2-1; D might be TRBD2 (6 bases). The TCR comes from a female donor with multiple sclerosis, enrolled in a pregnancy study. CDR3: CSASDGGKQFF. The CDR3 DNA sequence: TGCAGTGCTAGTGACGGGGGTAAGCAGTTCTTC.